This TCR beta chain appears in the sequencing data of a study of shared clonotypes between healthy human individuals. Turning to the study itself: CD8 memory received one plate per donor, CD8 naive two, CD4 memory three and CD4 naive three. Study-level findings and limits: Sampling covered nothing but blood. Tissue TCR repertoires likely differ from those found in blood. With few donors, the genetic and exposure-history diversity represented was limited.

With regard to this clone: Its target is unknown. Distinct nucleotide sequences in the sample also encode this CDR3.

The V end lost 0 bases, the J end lost 3 bases, and 9 bases lay between the germline ends. Germline V gene lookup returns CDR1 MNHEY and CDR2 SMNVEV (reference sequence). The CDR3 length is 15 residues. The naive CD8 population came from CD45RO-negative cells selected for CCR7, without terminally differentiated effector memory CD45RA+ cells. Caucasian adults residing in Nashville, Tennessee made up all the donors. The table came from immunoSEQ multiplex PCR; TCRdb's copy has only in-frame clones and leaves some out. The data show about 1.9 million clones, around 95% seen once. This sequence was found in a man between 18 and 35 years old in good health. Some clones in this sample may be carry-over from other donors' samples. The chain carries TRBV27 and TRBJ2-1; tentatively, D is TRBD2 (5 bases). Specimen: naive CD8+ T cells from PBMCs. The CDR3 DNA reads TGTGCCAGCAGTTTATCCCCTAGCAGCTACAATGAGCAGTTCTTC. It translates to CASSLSPSSYNEQFF.